This T cell receptor (beta chain) was obtained from a study of blood T cell repertoires in COVID-19. Study-level information: From T cells, B-cell-depleted T cells, or PBMCs came the material, which was cDNA or gDNA.

In the original analysis: Amplification from reference gene primers served as the basis for estimated nucleated cell counts. TCRdb's table, derived via immunoSEQ multiplex PCR, lists solely in-frame clones and lacks some. V and J calls and clone size are copied from that table; D and trimming were computed from the DNA. Among a few hundred thousand clones listed, around 83% were seen once. Germline CDR1 reads MNHEY; CDR2 reads SVGEGT. The V end lost 2 bases, the J end lost 7 bases, and 17 bases lay between the germline ends. This CDR3 is built from 15 residues. The chain recombines TRBV6-2 or TRBV6-3 with TRBJ2-5; D is ambiguous. Sequencing was done on a sample of peripheral blood. The TCR was taken from a man in his forties who had recovered from COVID-19. In DNA, the CDR3 is TGTGCCAGCAGTTACATGGCAGATACTACCGGGACCCAGTACTTC. Amino acids: CASSYMADTTGTQYF.